A single sample is the source of the 8 T cell receptor beta chains below, sequenced in a study of T cell changes during pregnancy in multiple sclerosis. TCRdb keeps only in-frame clones here, not all; method: immunoSEQ multiplex PCR. The data show tens of thousands of clones, 80% to 95% seen once. The sample consisted of peripheral blood, taken before pregnancy. These receptors all come from a female donor with multiple sclerosis, enrolled in a pregnancy study.

The rearrangement joins TRBV6-5 to TRBJ1-1; no firm D call. V was clipped by 0 bases and J by 6 bases, with 5 bases between them. Per germline, CDR1 MNHEY and CDR2 SVGAGI. The CDR3 consists of 12 residues. The CDR3 loop is CASSYSGAEAFF. For the CDR3, the DNA is TGTGCCAGCAGTTACTCCGGAGCTGAAGCTTTCTTT.

The chain recombines TRBV27 with TRBJ1-5; the D gene is possibly TRBD1 (6 bases). This CDR3 has 12 amino acids. V was trimmed by 10 bases and J by 3 bases, leaving 10 bases between them. CDR1 is MNHEY and CDR2 is SMNVEV in the germline V gene (reference sequence). Here the CDR3 reads CANRAVNQPQHF. In DNA, the CDR3 is TGTGCCAACAGGGCGGTCAATCAGCCCCAGCATTTT.

This clone was detected once. The chain uses TRBV7-3 and TRBJ2-3; 9 nucleotides match TRBD2. CDR3 length equals 14 residues. The germline gives CDR1 SGHTA, CDR2 FQGTGA. V gave up 5 bases and J gave up 4 bases; unmatched junction bases: 4. Here the CDR3 DNA reads TGTGCCAGCAGCGAACTAGCGGGCCCAGATACGCAGTATTTT. This gives the protein CASSELAGPDTQYF.

The rearrangement uses TRBV7-9 and TRBJ2-1, with 7 bases lining up with TRBD1. CDR1 SEHNR and CDR2 FQNEAQ come from the germline V gene (reference sequence). V lost 0 bases and J lost 4; bases outside the gene matches: 3. CDR3 size: 15 residues. CDR3 in amino acids: CASSLATGSYNEQFF. The CDR3 DNA reads as TGTGCCAGCAGCTTAGCGACAGGGTCTTACAATGAGCAGTTCTTC. The variable domain in full, with the rest retrieved from reference TRBV7-9 and TRBJ2-1, is DTGVSQNPRHKITKRGQNVTFRCDPISEHNRLYWYRQTLGQGPEFLTYFQNEAQLEKSRLLSDRFSAERPKGSFSTLEIQRTEQGDSAMYLCASSLATGSYNEQFFGPGTRLTVL.

This chain connects TRBV19 to TRBJ2-1; maybe TRBD1 (5 bases). V was trimmed by 4 bases and J by 8 bases, leaving 18 bases between them. The CDR3 is 15 amino acids. The V gene's germline CDR1 is LNHDA and CDR2 SQIVND (reference sequence). This CDR3 reads CASSRYSSTGDEQFF. Written as DNA, the CDR3 is TGTGCCAGTAGTAGATACTCCTCTACAGGTGATGAGCAGTTCTTC.

The chain has TRBV7-3 and TRBJ2-7; D ambiguous. The length of the CDR3 is 14 residues. Germline V CDR1 and CDR2: SGHTA, FQGTGA. The germline V and J ends were trimmed by 3 bases and 2 bases, with 11 bases remaining between them. In nucleotides, the CDR3 is TGTGCCAGCAGCTTCTACGTCCCCACCTACGAGCAGTACTTC. It translates to CASSFYVPTYEQYF.

J is TRBJ1-4 and V is TRBV9; TRBD1 aligns across 11 bases. The V gene's germline CDR1 is SGDLS and CDR2 YYNGEE. This CDR3 spans 17 amino acids. J lost 9 bases, V lost 3 bases, and 13 bases had no gene match. CDR3 nucleotides: TGTGCCAGCAGCGCCAACGGAACCGGGACAGGGGGTAAAAAACTGTTTTTT. This encodes CASSANGTGTGGKKLFF. Combining the CDR3 with reference TRBV9 and TRBJ1-4 gives the whole variable domain DSGVTQTPKHLITATGQRVTLRCSPRSGDLSVYWYQQSLDQGLQFLIQYYNGEERAKGNILERFSAQQFPDLHSELNLSSLELGDSALYFCASSANGTGTGGKKLFFGSGTQLSVL.

The V call is TRBV7-6, the J call TRBJ2-7; no clear D. The CDR3 extends over 13 amino acids. Trimming took 5 bases from V and 2 from J, leaving 10 bases between them. Germline V gene sequence: CDR1 SGHVS, CDR2 FNYEAQ. CDR3 DNA: TGTGCCAGCAGCCGCGGCCCAACCTACGAGCAGTACTTC. Residues: CASSRGPTYEQYF.